This T cell receptor beta chain is drawn from a study of human T cells and chemical hapten exposure. On the study more broadly: The variation in per-sample TCR yields arose mainly from small differences in pooled library volumes. Study results and limitations: Unchanged with DPC sensitization were TCRs above 1 in 1000 frequency.

This clonotype was observed a few times. Its antigen is as yet unknown. Germline V gene data show CDR1 as MRHNA and CDR2 as SNTAGT. This CDR3 contains 15 residues. Deletions cut 4 bases from V and 3 bases from J, with 13 bases between. Individual cDNA molecules (in the library) carried attached unique molecular identifiers. Using its own MiXCR run on the 5' RACE reads, TCRdb lists one record per CDR3 protein. The table lists roughly 81,000 distinct CDR3 sequences, about 7.7% of them singletons. The starting material, unfractionated whole blood, was used for total RNA extraction. The V and J genes are TRBV6-4 and TRBJ1-5; D possibly corresponds to TRBD1 (5 bases). This TCR was recovered from a male donor in good health. CDR3 in amino acids: CASSVSWDYNQPQHF. As DNA, the CDR3 is TGTGCCAGCAGTGTCTCCTGGGACTACAATCAGCCCCAGCATTTT.